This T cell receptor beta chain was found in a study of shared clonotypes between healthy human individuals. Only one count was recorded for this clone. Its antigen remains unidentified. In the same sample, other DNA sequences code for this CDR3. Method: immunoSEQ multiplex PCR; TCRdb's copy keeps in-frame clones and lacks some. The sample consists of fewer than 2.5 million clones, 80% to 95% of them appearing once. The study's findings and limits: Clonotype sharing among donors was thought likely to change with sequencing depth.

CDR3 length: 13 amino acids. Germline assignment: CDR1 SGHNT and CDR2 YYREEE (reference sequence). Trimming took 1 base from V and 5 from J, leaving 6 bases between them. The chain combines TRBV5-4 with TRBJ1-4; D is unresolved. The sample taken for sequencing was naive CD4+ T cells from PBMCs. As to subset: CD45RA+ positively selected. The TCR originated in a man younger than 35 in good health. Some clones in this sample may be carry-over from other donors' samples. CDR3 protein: CASSLTGNEKLFF. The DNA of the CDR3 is TGTGCCAGCAGCTTGACGGGGAATGAAAAACTGTTTTTT.